This T cell receptor (beta chain) was sequenced during a study of blood T cell repertoires in COVID-19. About the study: The cDNA or gDNA used as material had been derived from T cells, B-cell-depleted T cells, or PBMCs.

Authors' methods: Amplification of reference gene primers was used by the study to estimate nucleated cell counts. Measured with immunoSEQ multiplex PCR; TCRdb has only the in-frame clones, and not every one. D and trimming were read from the DNA, whereas the V and J calls and clone size are those reported in that table. The data contain tens of thousands of clones, roughly nine tenths of them singletons. The V gene end was trimmed by 7 bases and the J gene end by 6 bases; junction bases not matched to a gene: 7. Germline V gene lookup returns CDR1 SGHTA and CDR2 FQGNSA. The CDR3 runs 13 residues. The sequenced sample consisted of peripheral blood. This TCR was sampled from a human donor in a cohort sampled during active COVID-19. This chain connects TRBV7-2 to TRBJ1-1; TRBD1 agrees at 8 bases. For the CDR3, the DNA is TGTGCCAGCAACCGAGGACAGGGCGCTGAAGCTTTCTTT. Translation: CASNRGQGAEAFF.